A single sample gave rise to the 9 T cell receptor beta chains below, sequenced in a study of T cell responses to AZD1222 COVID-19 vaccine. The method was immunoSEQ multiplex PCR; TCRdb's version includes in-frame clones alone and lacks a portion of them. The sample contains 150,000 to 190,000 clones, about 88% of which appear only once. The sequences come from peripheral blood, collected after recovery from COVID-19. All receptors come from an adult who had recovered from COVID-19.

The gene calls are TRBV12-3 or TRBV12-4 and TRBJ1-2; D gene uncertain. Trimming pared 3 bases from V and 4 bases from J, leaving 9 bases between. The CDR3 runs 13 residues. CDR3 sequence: CASSFGKLYGYTF. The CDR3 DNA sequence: TGTGCCAGCAGTTTCGGGAAACTCTATGGCTACACCTTC.

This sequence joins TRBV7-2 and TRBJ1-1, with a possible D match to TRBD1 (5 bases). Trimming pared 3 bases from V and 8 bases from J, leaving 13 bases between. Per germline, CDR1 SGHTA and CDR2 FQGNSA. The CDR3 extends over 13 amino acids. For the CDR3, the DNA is TGTGCCAGCAGCTTCGGTTGGAGGGGCGAAGCTTTCTTT. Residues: CASSFGWRGEAFF.

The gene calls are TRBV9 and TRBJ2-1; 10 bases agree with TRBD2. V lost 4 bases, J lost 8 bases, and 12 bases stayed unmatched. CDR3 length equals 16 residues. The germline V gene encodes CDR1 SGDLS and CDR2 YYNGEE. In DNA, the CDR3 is TGTGCCAGCAGCCCAGCAGCGGGGGGGCGTCTGGATGAGCAGTTCTTC. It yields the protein CASSPAAGGRLDEQFF.

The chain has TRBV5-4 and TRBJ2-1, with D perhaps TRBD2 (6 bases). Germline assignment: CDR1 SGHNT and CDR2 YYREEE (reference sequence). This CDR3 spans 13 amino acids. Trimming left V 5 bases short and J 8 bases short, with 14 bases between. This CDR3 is CASRSPGGDEQFF. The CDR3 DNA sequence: TGTGCCAGCAGATCTCCCGGCGGGGATGAGCAGTTCTTC.

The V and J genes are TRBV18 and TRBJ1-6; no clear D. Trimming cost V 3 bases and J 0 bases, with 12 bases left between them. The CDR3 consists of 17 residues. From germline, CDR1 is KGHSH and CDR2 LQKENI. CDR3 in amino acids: CASSPLPESSYNSPLHF. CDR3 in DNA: TGTGCCAGCTCACCGTTGCCGGAGAGCTCCTATAATTCACCCCTCCACTTT. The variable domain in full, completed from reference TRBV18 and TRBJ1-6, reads NAGVMQNPRHLVRRRGQEARLRCSPMKGHSHVYWYRQLPEEGLKFMVYLQKENIIDESGMPKERFSAEFPKEGPSILRIQQVVRGDSAAYFCASSPLPESSYNSPLHFGNGTRLTVT.

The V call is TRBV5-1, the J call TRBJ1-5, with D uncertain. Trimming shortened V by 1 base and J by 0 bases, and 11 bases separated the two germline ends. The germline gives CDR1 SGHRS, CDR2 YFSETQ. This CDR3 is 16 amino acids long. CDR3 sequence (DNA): TGCGCCAGCAGCTTGCAAGAAAATATTAGCAATCAGCCCCAGCATTTT. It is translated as CASSLQENISNQPQHF.

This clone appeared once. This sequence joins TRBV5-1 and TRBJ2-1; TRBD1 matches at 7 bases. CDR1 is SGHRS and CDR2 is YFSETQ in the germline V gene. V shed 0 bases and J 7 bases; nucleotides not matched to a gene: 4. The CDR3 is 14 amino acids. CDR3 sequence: CASSLGQGRNEQFF. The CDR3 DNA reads TGCGCCAGCAGCTTGGGACAGGGTCGAAATGAGCAGTTCTTC.

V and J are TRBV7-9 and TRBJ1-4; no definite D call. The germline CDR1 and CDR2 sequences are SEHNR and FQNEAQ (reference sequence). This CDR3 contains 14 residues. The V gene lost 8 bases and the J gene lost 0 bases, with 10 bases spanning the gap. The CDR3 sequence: CASGQRTTNEKLFF. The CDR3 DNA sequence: TGTGCCAGCGGGCAGAGGACAACTAATGAAAAACTGTTTTTT.

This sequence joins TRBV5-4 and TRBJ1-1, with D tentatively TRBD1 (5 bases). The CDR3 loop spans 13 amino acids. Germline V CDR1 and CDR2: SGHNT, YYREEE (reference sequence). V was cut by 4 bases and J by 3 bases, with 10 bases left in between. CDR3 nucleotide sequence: TGTGCCAGCAGCCCAAGGGGAGACACTGAAGCTTTCTTT. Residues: CASSPRGDTEAFF. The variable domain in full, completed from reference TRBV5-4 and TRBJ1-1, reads ETGVTQSPTHLIKTRGQQVTLRCSSQSGHNTVSWYQQALGQGPQFIFQYYREEENGRGNFPPRFSGLQFPNYSSELNVNALELDDSALYLCASSPRGDTEAFFGQGTRLTVV.